What follows are 31 T cell receptor beta chains derived from one specimen sequenced in a study of blood T cell repertoires in COVID-19. The protocol was immunoSEQ multiplex PCR, while the TCRdb copy is restricted to in-frame clones and leaves out a portion. The table lists tens of thousands of clones, roughly 79% of them singletons. Material: peripheral blood. The receptors stem from a man at least 80 years old with COVID-19, enrolled during active disease.

This clone was found a few times. The J gene is TRBJ1-2, the V gene TRBV19; TRBD1 aligns across 8 bases. Losses at the gene ends were 8 bases for V and 8 bases for J; bases not matched to a gene: 10. CDR1 is LNHDA and CDR2 is SQIVND in the germline V gene (reference sequence). The CDR3 is 13 residues long. Here the CDR3 reads CASAPGGAVGYTF. CDR3 nucleotides: TGTGCCAGTGCGCCAGGGGGCGCAGTAGGCTACACCTTC.

This clone was recorded a few times. This chain links TRBV4-1 with TRBJ2-7; D may be TRBD2 (5 bases). The CDR3 consists of 15 residues. Trimming shortened V by 1 base and J by 4 bases, and 14 bases separated the two germline ends. Germline V CDR1 and CDR2: MGHRA, YSYEKL. CDR3 in amino acids: CASSQGRLAEYEQYF. The DNA for the CDR3 is TGCGCCAGCAGCCAAGGAAGGCTAGCTGAGTACGAGCAGTACTTC.

This chain links TRBV7-2 with TRBJ2-7; tentative D call: TRBD1 (5 bases). The CDR3 sequence is 16 residues long. The V gene lost 2 bases and the J gene lost 3 bases, with 17 bases spanning the gap. Per the germline V gene, CDR1 is SGHTA and CDR2 is FQGNSA. CDR3 bases: TGTGCCAGCAGCTTACAGGGTAATTCGGAAATCTACGAGCAGTACTTC. It encodes CASSLQGNSEIYEQYF.

V is TRBV7-2 and J is TRBJ2-6; the match to TRBD1 covers 10 bases. The CDR3 length is 20 residues. The junction had 8 bases not matched to a gene; V was cut back by 0 bases and J by 0 bases. Germline-derived CDR1 and CDR2 are SGHTA and FQGNSA. The CDR3 reads CASSLAPRRDRGSGANVLTF. CDR3 coding DNA: TGTGCCAGCAGCTTAGCTCCCCGCCGGGACAGGGGCTCTGGGGCCAACGTCCTGACTTTC.

The chain joins TRBV5-1 to TRBJ2-4; perhaps TRBD1 as D (5 bases). The CDR3 sequence is 18 residues long. Germline V gene lookup returns CDR1 SGHRS and CDR2 YFSETQ. The germline V and J ends were trimmed by 0 bases and 2 bases, with 18 bases remaining between them. The CDR3 nucleotides are TGCGCCAGCAGCTTGGTAAATCAGGGTAGGGATTCCAAAAACATTCAGTACTTC. Residues: CASSLVNQGRDSKNIQYF.

The rearrangement links TRBV7-2 to TRBJ2-1; the D gene is possibly TRBD1 (5 bases). V was cut by 2 bases and J by 3 bases, with 5 bases left in between. The CDR3 has 13 residues. CDR1 and CDR2 (germline): SGHTA, FQGNSA. The CDR3 loop reads CASSLQGYNEQFF. The DNA of the CDR3 is TGTGCCAGCAGCTTACAGGGCTACAATGAGCAGTTCTTC.

The chain recombines TRBV12-5 with TRBJ1-2; tentative D call: TRBD1 (5 bases). The CDR3 has 12 amino acids. Trimming cost V 4 bases and J 10 bases, with 13 bases left between them. Germline V gene sequence: CDR1 LGHNT, CDR2 FRNRAP. The CDR3: CASGSRVVPYTF. DNA for the CDR3: TGTGCTAGTGGTTCCAGGGTGGTTCCCTACACCTTC. The whole variable domain, remainder taken from reference TRBV12-5 and TRBJ1-2, is DARVTQTPRHKVTEMGQEVTMRCQPILGHNTVFWYRQTMMQGLELLAYFRNRAPLDDSGMPKDRFSAEMPDATLATLKIQPSEPRDSAVYFCASGSRVVPYTFGSGTRLTVV.

The rearrangement links TRBV11-2 to TRBJ2-7; tentatively, D is TRBD1 (5 bases). This CDR3 comprises 19 residues. CDR1 is SGHAT, CDR2 FQNNGV, per germline. Trimming shortened V by 3 bases and J by 1 base, and 25 bases separated the two germline ends. The CDR3: CASSFDLTGYITSSYEQYF. DNA for the CDR3: TGTGCCAGCAGCTTCGACCTTACAGGATACATAACTTCTTCCTACGAGCAGTACTTC.

The gene calls are TRBV6-1 and TRBJ1-6; D is undetermined. This CDR3 comprises 17 residues. V dropped 3 bases and J dropped 3 bases, with 15 bases sitting between them. Germline loops: CDR1 MNHNS, CDR2 SASEGT. The CDR3 region is CASSDAQSLFYNSPLHF. The CDR3 DNA sequence: TGTGCCAGCAGTGACGCACAGTCCCTATTCTATAATTCACCCCTCCACTTT.

This chain connects TRBV2 to TRBJ1-2, with D possibly TRBD1 on 5 matching bases. The V end was cut by 3 bases, the J end by 1 base, with 9 bases between. This CDR3 is built from 14 residues. The germline CDR1 and CDR2 sequences are SNHLY and FYNNEI. The CDR3 reads CASSEVQGNYGYTF. The CDR3 nucleotides are TGTGCCAGCAGTGAGGTTCAGGGTAACTATGGCTACACCTTC.

The chain is built from TRBV3-1 (or the pseudogene TRBV3-2) and TRBJ2-7; 7 bases are shared with TRBD1. The CDR3 is 14 residues long. V shed 4 bases and J 2 bases; nucleotides not matched to a gene: 5. Looked up from germline, CDR1 is LGHDT and CDR2 is YNNKEL (reference sequence). The CDR3 reads CASSRGTVAYEQYF. The CDR3 nucleotides are TGTGCCAGCAGCCGAGGGACAGTGGCCTACGAGCAGTACTTC.

The V and J genes are TRBV7-9 and TRBJ1-5; TRBD1 matches 10 bases. The CDR3 consists of 17 residues. The germline CDR1 and CDR2 sequences are SEHNR and FQNEAQ (reference sequence). The V and J ends lost 0 bases and 5 bases, in that order; junction bases with no gene match: 7. Here the CDR3 reads CASSLAGGQGVHQPQHF. The CDR3 coding sequence is TGTGCCAGCAGCTTAGCTGGCGGACAGGGGGTTCATCAGCCCCAGCATTTT.

This sequence joins TRBV28 and TRBJ2-7; TRBD2 matches at 12 bases. Trimming at V came to 5 bases and at J to 7 bases, leaving 12 bases not matched to a gene. Germline CDR1 reads MDHEN; CDR2 reads SYDVKM. This CDR3 region has 16 residues. CDR3 nucleotides: TGTGCCAGCAGTCAACCCCAGGGACTAGCGGGCCAAGAGCAGTACTTC. It encodes CASSQPQGLAGQEQYF.

V usage is TRBV7-2 and J usage is TRBJ2-7, with unresolved D. The CDR3 is made up of 13 amino acids. Per the germline V gene, CDR1 is SGHTA and CDR2 is FQGNSA. V was shortened by 1 base and J by 2 bases, with 6 bases between the two germline ends. The CDR3 sequence: CASSLGVTYEQYF. DNA for the CDR3: TGTGCCAGCAGCTTAGGCGTCACCTACGAGCAGTACTTC.

This sequence joins TRBV5-1 and TRBJ2-1; D possibly corresponds to TRBD2 (5 bases). The V end lost 4 bases, the J end lost 7 bases, and 12 bases lay between the germline ends. CDR1 and CDR2 from the germline V gene are SGHRS and YFSETQ. The CDR3 runs 13 residues. CDR3 sequence: CASSLEGRNEQFF. The CDR3 coding sequence is TGCGCCAGCAGCCTGGAAGGGAGAAATGAGCAGTTCTTC. Together with reference TRBV5-1 and TRBJ2-1, the CDR3 gives the full variable domain: KAGVTQTPRYLIKTRGQQVTLSCSPISGHRSVSWYQQTPGQGLQFLFEYFSETQRNKGNFPGRFSGRQFSNSRSEMNVSTLELGDSALYLCASSLEGRNEQFFGPGTRLTVL.

The chain is built from TRBV5-1 and TRBJ2-7; D might be TRBD1 (5 bases). Trimming took 4 bases from V and 7 from J, leaving 15 bases between them. Germline CDR1 reads SGHRS; CDR2 reads YFSETQ. This CDR3 has 13 amino acids. This CDR3 reads CASSLEIGQEQYF. In nucleotides, the CDR3 is TGCGCCAGCAGCCTGGAAATAGGACAAGAGCAGTACTTC.

The V call is TRBV6-1, the J call TRBJ1-5, with D unclear. The CDR3 is 16 residues long. The ends were cut back, 3 bases at V and 0 bases at J, with 12 bases in the middle. Per the germline V gene, CDR1 is MNHNS and CDR2 is SASEGT. The CDR3 region has the DNA TGTGCCAGCAGTGACCGGAGTACCAATAGCAATCAGCCCCAGCATTTT. Translated, it gives CASSDRSTNSNQPQHF.

The V and J genes are TRBV3-1 (or the pseudogene TRBV3-2) and TRBJ2-7; 9 nucleotides line up with TRBD1. CDR1 is LGHDT and CDR2 is YNNKEL in the germline V gene (reference sequence). The CDR3 runs 15 residues. Trimming took 1 base from V and 6 from J; bases not matched to a gene: 7. CDR3 coding DNA: TGTGCCAGCAGCCAAGCCCCGGGGACAGGGCGCGAGCAGTACTTC. Protein: CASSQAPGTGREQYF.

There are a few counts of this clone. The V call is TRBV6-6, the J call TRBJ1-5, with 12 bases aligning to TRBD1. Germline loops: CDR1 MNHNY, CDR2 SVGAGI (reference sequence). The CDR3 has 15 amino acids. Trimming removed 7 bases from V and 4 bases from J; junction bases left unmatched: 5. CDR3 region: CASTGDRGLNQPQHF. CDR3 nucleotides: TGTGCCAGCACCGGGGACAGGGGGCTTAATCAGCCCCAGCATTTT.

The chain employs TRBV28 and TRBJ1-1; D is ambiguous. Trimming pared 2 bases from V and 1 base from J, leaving 5 bases between. Germline CDR1 MDHEN, CDR2 SYDVKM. The CDR3 has 13 amino acids. This CDR3 reads CASSLRENTEAFF. The CDR3, as DNA: TGTGCCAGCAGTTTACGAGAGAACACTGAAGCTTTCTTT.

The J gene is TRBJ2-1, the V gene TRBV28; D may be TRBD1 (6 bases). Germline assignment: CDR1 MDHEN and CDR2 SYDVKM. Trimming removed 5 bases from V and 2 bases from J, with 13 bases in between. This CDR3 is built from 15 residues. This CDR3 reads CASSLTGGTYNEQFF. The CDR3 region has the DNA TGTGCCAGCAGTCTGACAGGAGGCACCTACAATGAGCAGTTCTTC.

This chain connects TRBV6-2 or TRBV6-3 to TRBJ2-1; 7 nucleotides agree with TRBD1. J gave up 6 bases and V 0 bases, and 5 bases lay outside the gene matches. The CDR3 is made up of 15 amino acids. The germline V gene has CDR1 MNHEY and CDR2 SVGEGT. The CDR3 is CASSYSIAGGNEQFF. As DNA, the CDR3 is TGTGCCAGCAGTTACTCGATAGCAGGGGGCAATGAGCAGTTCTTC.

The chain recombines TRBV12-3 or TRBV12-4 with TRBJ1-2; 8 positions agree with TRBD1. CDR3 size: 13 residues. The V gene end was trimmed by 1 base and the J gene end by 7 bases; junction bases not matched to a gene: 2. DNA for the CDR3: TGTGCCAGCAGTTTAGGGACAGGGTTTGGCTACACCTTC. Encoded protein: CASSLGTGFGYTF.

The chain uses TRBV11-3 and TRBJ2-1, with D maybe TRBD2 (5 bases). The CDR3 contains 14 residues. Trimming removed 3 bases from V and 5 bases from J, with 11 bases in between. The germline CDR1 and CDR2 sequences are SGHNT and YENEEA. CDR3 protein: CASSFPGIDNEQFF. CDR3 in DNA: TGTGCCAGCAGCTTTCCCGGGATAGACAATGAGCAGTTCTTC.

V usage is TRBV3-1 (or the pseudogene TRBV3-2) and J usage is TRBJ2-3; 15 nucleotides align to TRBD2. Germline-derived CDR1 and CDR2 are LGHDT and YNNKEL (reference sequence). The trim removed 4 bases at V and 5 bases at J, leaving 16 bases unmatched. CDR3 length: 20 residues. Here the CDR3 DNA reads TGTGCCAGCAGCCGACGACAGTTGGGGACTAGCGGGGGGCGCGGAGATACGCAGTATTTT. Translating gives CASSRRQLGTSGGRGDTQYF.

By share, this clone counts as large (0.1 to 1%). The chain is built from TRBV5-1 and TRBJ2-7, with D possibly being TRBD2 (5 bases). The V gene lost 0 bases and the J gene lost 2 bases, with 12 bases spanning the gap. The germline V gene has CDR1 SGHRS and CDR2 YFSETQ. This CDR3 region has 15 residues. The CDR3 sequence: CASSLGETRTYEQYF. As DNA, the CDR3 is TGCGCCAGCAGCTTGGGGGAGACCCGGACCTACGAGCAGTACTTC.

This chain joins TRBV29-1 and TRBJ2-1; 9 positions match TRBD2. Germline CDR1 is SQVTM and CDR2 is ANQGSEA. Trimming removed 2 bases from V and 4 bases from J; junction bases left unmatched: 6. This CDR3 is 15 amino acids long. CDR3 bases: TGCAGCGTTGAATCTTTCCTAGCGGGGTACAATGAGCAGTTCTTC. Translation gives CSVESFLAGYNEQFF.

This clone came up once. The chain carries TRBV7-3 and TRBJ1-1; TRBD1 agrees at 8 bases. Germline loops: CDR1 SGHTA, CDR2 FQGTGA. Trimming took 3 bases from V and 5 from J; bases not matched to a gene: 2. The CDR3 totals 13 residues. CDR3 sequence reads: CASSFTGGTEAFF. The CDR3 DNA is TGTGCCAGCAGCTTCACAGGGGGTACTGAAGCTTTCTTT. The full variable domain, completed using reference TRBV7-3 and TRBJ1-1, is GAGVSQTPSNKVTEKGKYVELRCDPISGHTALYWYRQSLGQGPEFLIYFQGTGAADDSGLPNDRFFAVRPEGSVSTLKIQRTERGDSAVYLCASSFTGGTEAFFGQGTRLTVV.

This clone is a singleton in its sample. The CDR3 DNA sequence: TGTGCCAGCAGTTTGCTGACAGGGGCCACTGAAGCTTTCTTT. This codes for CASSLLTGATEAFF. The genes are TRBV28 and TRBJ1-1; 8 nucleotides align to TRBD1. The CDR3 is made up of 14 amino acids. Germline V gives CDR1 MDHEN, CDR2 SYDVKM. The V segment lost 3 bases and the J segment 4 bases; nucleotides outside the gene matches: 4.

This chain connects TRBV30 to TRBJ2-6; D gene unclear. This CDR3 region has 13 residues. Germline values: CDR1 GTSNPN, CDR2 SVGIG (reference sequence). V shed 3 bases and J shed 2 bases, with 5 bases lying between them. The CDR3 nucleotides read TGTGCCTGGAGAGTAGCTGGGGCCAACGTCCTGACTTTC. Translating it yields CAWRVAGANVLTF.

This clone was seen a single time. The chain employs TRBV5-5 and TRBJ1-5; D may be TRBD1 (6 bases). This CDR3 region has 14 residues. Germline CDR1 SGHKS, CDR2 YYEKEE (reference sequence). Trimming removed 3 bases from V and 6 bases from J, with 13 bases in between. The CDR3 region is CASSSGVGSQPQHF. The CDR3 DNA is TGTGCCAGCAGCTCAGGGGTAGGTAGTCAGCCCCAGCATTTT.